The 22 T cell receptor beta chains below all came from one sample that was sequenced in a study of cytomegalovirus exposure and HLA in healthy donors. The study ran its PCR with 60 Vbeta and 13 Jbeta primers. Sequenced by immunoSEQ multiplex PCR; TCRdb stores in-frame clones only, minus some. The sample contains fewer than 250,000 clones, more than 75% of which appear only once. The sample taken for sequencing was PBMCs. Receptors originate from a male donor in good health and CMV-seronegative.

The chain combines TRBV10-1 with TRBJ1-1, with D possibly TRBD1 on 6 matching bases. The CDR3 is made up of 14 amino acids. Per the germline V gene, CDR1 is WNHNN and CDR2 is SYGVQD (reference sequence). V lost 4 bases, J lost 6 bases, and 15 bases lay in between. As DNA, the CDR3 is TGCGCCAGCAGTGTGTACAGGGTTGGTTCTGAAGCTTTCTTT. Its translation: CASSVYRVGSEAFF.

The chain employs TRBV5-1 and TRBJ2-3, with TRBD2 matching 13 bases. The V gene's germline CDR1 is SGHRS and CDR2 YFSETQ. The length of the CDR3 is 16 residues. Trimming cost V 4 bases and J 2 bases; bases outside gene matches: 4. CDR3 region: CASSVTSGRATDTQYF. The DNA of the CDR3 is TGCGCCAGCAGCGTAACTAGCGGGAGGGCCACAGATACGCAGTATTTT.

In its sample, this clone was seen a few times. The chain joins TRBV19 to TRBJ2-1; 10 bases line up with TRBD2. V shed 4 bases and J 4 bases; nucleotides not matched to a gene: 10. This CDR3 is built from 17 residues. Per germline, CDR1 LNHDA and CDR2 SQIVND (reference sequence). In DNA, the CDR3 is TGTGCCAGTAGTACCCACCAGGGACTAGCGAATTACAATGAGCAGTTCTTC. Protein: CASSTHQGLANYNEQFF.

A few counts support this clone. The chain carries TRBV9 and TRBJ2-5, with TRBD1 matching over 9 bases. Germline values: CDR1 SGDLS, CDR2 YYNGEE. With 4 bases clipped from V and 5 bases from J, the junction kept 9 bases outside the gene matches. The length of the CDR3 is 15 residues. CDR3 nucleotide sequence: TGTGCCAGCAGCACCGGGACAGGGTTCGAGGAGACCCAGTACTTC. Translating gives CASSTGTGFEETQYF.

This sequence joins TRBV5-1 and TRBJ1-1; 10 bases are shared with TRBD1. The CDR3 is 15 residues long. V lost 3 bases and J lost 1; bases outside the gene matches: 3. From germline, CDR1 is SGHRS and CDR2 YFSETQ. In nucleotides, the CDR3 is TGCGCCAGCAGCTGGGACAGGGGTCGGAACACTGAAGCTTTCTTT. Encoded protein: CASSWDRGRNTEAFF.

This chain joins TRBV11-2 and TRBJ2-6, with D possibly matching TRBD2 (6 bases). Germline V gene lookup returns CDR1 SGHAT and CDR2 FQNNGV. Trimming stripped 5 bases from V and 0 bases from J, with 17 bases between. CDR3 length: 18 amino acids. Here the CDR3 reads CASSTELASNSGANVLTF. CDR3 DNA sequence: TGTGCCAGCAGCACCGAGCTAGCGTCTAACTCTGGGGCCAACGTCCTGACTTTC.

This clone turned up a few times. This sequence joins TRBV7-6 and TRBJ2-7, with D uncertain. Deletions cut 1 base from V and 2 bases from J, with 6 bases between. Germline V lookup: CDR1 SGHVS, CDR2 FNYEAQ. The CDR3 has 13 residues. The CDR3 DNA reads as TGTGCCAGCAGCTTAGGGAGAACCTACGAGCAGTACTTC. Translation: CASSLGRTYEQYF.

The chain's CDR3 is CASSWGQNTEAFF. In DNA, the CDR3 is TGCGCCAGCAGCTGGGGACAGAACACTGAAGCTTTCTTT. The rearrangement joins TRBV5-1 to TRBJ1-1; D might be TRBD1 (6 bases). CDR3 length equals 13 residues. V lost 3 bases to trimming and J lost 1 base, with 7 bases between them. The germline V gene has CDR1 SGHRS and CDR2 YFSETQ. Full variable domain (outside the CDR3, taken from reference TRBV5-1 and TRBJ1-1): KAGVTQTPRYLIKTRGQQVTLSCSPISGHRSVSWYQQTPGQGLQFLFEYFSETQRNKGNFPGRFSGRQFSNSRSEMNVSTLELGDSALYLCASSWGQNTEAFFGQGTRLTVV.

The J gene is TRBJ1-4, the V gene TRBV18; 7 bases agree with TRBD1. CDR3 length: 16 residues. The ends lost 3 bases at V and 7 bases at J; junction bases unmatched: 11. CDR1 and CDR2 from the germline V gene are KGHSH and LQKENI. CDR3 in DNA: TGTGCCAGCTCACCCCTTCAAGCAGGGGGAGGTGAAAAACTGTTTTTT. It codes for CASSPLQAGGGEKLFF.

The CDR3 DNA is TGTGCCAGCAGCTTACGTCCGAAAGTCGGGGATCAGGAGACCCAGTACTTC. Residues: CASSLRPKVGDQETQYF. The chain couples TRBV7-3 to TRBJ2-5, with a possible D match to TRBD2 (5 bases). Per the germline V gene, CDR1 is SGHTA and CDR2 is FQGTGA. CDR3 size: 17 residues. V lost 2 bases and J 5 bases, leaving 21 bases between the germline ends. Looking up the rest from reference TRBV7-3 and TRBJ2-5 gives the full variable domain: GAGVSQTPSNKVTEKGKYVELRCDPISGHTALYWYRQSLGQGPEFLIYFQGTGAADDSGLPNDRFFAVRPEGSVSTLKIQRTERGDSAVYLCASSLRPKVGDQETQYFGPGTRLLVL.

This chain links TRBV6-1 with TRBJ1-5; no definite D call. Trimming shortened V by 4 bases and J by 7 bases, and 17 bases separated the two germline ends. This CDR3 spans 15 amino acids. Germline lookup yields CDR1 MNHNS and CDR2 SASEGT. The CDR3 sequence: CASSAEVGSLQPQHF. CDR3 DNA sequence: TGTGCCAGCAGTGCTGAAGTGGGCAGCCTGCAGCCCCAGCATTTT.

The CDR3 spells CASSLSQGARETQYF. In nucleotides, the CDR3 is TGTGCCAGCAGCTTATCACAGGGGGCACGAGAGACCCAGTACTTC. The chain recombines TRBV7-9 with TRBJ2-5, with 9 bases lining up with TRBD1. This CDR3 spans 15 amino acids. V lost 2 bases to trimming and J lost 4 bases; unmatched junction nucleotides: 5. The germline gives CDR1 SEHNR, CDR2 FQNEAQ (reference sequence).

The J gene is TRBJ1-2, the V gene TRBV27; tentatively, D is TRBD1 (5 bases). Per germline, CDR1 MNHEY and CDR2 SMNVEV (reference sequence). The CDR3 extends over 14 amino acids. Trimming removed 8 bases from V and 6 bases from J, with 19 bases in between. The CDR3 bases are TGTGCCAGCCTCCCTCTGGGGGGGGTCCATGGCTACACCTTC. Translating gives CASLPLGGVHGYTF.

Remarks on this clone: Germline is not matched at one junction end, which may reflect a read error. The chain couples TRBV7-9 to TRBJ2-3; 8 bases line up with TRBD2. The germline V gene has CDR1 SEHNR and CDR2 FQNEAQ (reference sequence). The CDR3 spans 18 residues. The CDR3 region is CSSSSPGLARISTDTQYF. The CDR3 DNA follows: TGTTCCAGCAGCTCTCCAGGACTAGCACGGATAAGCACAGATACGCAGTATTTT.

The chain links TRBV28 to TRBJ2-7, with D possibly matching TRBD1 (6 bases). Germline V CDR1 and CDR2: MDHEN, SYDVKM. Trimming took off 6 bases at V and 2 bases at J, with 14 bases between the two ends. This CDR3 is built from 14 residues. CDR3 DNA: TGTGCCAGCAGGCCGGCAGGGGCCACCTACGAGCAGTACTTC. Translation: CASRPAGATYEQYF.

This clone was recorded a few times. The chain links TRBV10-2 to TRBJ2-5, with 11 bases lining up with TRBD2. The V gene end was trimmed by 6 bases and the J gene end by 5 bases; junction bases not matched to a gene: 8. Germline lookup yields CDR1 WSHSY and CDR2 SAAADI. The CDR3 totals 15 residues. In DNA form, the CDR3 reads TGCGCCAGCAGCCCTGGACTAGCGGGTAGGGAGACCCAGTACTTC. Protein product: CASSPGLAGRETQYF.

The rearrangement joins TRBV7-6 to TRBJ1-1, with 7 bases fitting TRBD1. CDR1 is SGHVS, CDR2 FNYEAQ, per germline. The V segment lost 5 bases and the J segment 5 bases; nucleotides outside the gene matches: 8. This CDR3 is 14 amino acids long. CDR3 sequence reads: CASSTTGVWTEAFF. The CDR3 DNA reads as TGTGCCAGCAGCACCACAGGGGTGTGGACTGAAGCTTTCTTT. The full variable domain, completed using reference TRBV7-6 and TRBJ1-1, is GAGVSQSPRYKVTKRGQDVALRCDPISGHVSLYWYRQALGQGPEFLTYFNYEAQQDKSGLPNDRFSAERPEGSISTLTIQRTEQRDSAMYRCASSTTGVWTEAFFGQGTRLTVV.

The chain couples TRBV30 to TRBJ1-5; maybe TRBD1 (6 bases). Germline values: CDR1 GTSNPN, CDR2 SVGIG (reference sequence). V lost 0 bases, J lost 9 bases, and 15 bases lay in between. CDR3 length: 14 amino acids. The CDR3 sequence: CAWSVAGAGRPQHF. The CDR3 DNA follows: TGTGCCTGGAGTGTCGCAGGGGCCGGACGGCCCCAGCATTTT.

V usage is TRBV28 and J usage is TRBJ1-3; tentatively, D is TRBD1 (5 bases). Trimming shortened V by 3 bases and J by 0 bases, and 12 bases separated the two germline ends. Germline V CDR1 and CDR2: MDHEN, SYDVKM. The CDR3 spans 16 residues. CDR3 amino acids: CASSFFRQSSGNTIYF. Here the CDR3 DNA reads TGTGCCAGCAGTTTCTTCCGACAGAGCTCTGGAAACACCATATATTTT.

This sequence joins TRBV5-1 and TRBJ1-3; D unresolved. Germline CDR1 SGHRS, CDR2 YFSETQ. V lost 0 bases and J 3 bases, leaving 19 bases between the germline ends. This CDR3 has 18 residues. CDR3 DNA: TGCGCCAGCAGCTTGGGTTCAGGCGGGCGATCTAGTGGAAACACCATATATTTT. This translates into CASSLGSGGRSSGNTIYF.

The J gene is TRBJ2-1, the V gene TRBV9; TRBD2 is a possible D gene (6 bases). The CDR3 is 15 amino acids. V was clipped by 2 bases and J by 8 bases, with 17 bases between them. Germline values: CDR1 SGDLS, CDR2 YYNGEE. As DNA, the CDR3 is TGTGCCAGCAGCGTCCAATCCGGGAGCTCCTATGAGCAGTTCTTC. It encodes CASSVQSGSSYEQFF.

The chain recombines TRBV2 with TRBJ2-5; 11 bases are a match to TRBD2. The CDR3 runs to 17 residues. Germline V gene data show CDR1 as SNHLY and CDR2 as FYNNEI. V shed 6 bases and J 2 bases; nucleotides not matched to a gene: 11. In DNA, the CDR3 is TGTGCCAGCAGCCCCGGACTAGCGGGTCCGGCTCAAGAGACCCAGTACTTC. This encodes CASSPGLAGPAQETQYF.